The 28 T cell receptor beta chains given below trace back to one sample, sequenced in a study of T cell responses to AZD1222 COVID-19 vaccine. TCRdb's copy holds only in-frame clones and misses some; the assay was immunoSEQ multiplex PCR. The table lists about 130,000 clones, roughly 89% of them singletons. Specimen: peripheral blood, collected 28 days after the second AZD1222 dose. The receptors shown here come from an adult who received the AZD1222 COVID-19 vaccine.

V is TRBV19 and J is TRBJ2-7; D gene unclear. The length of the CDR3 is 14 residues. From germline, CDR1 is LNHDA and CDR2 SQIVND (reference sequence). The ends were cut back, 3 bases at V and 1 base at J, with 10 bases in the middle. CDR3 region: CASSMTGTSYEQYF. CDR3 bases: TGTGCCAGTAGTATGACGGGTACTTCCTACGAGCAGTACTTC. The full variable domain, its missing parts supplied by reference TRBV19 and TRBJ2-7, is DGGITQSPKYLFRKEGQNVTLSCEQNLNHDAMYWYRQDPGQGLRLIYYSQIVNDFQKGDIAEGYSVSREKKESFPLTVTSAQKNPTAFYLCASSMTGTSYEQYFGPGTRLTVT.

V usage is TRBV11-2 and J usage is TRBJ2-7, with no clear D. This CDR3 is 17 amino acids long. Trimming took off 5 bases at V and 2 bases at J, with 22 bases between the two ends. The germline gives CDR1 SGHAT, CDR2 FQNNGV. The CDR3 DNA follows: TGTGCCAGCAGCCCCTCAACCCGGTTAGGTAGGGCCTACGAGCAGTACTTC. This codes for CASSPSTRLGRAYEQYF.

CDR3 protein: CASSLDVEGEAFF. CDR3 DNA sequence: TGTGCCAGCAGCTTGGACGTGGAGGGGGAAGCTTTCTTT. This chain joins TRBV7-8 and TRBJ1-1; TRBD1 is a possible D gene (5 bases). The germline V gene has CDR1 SGHVS and CDR2 FQNEAQ. The CDR3 consists of 13 residues. V was pared by 3 bases and J by 8 bases, with 13 bases between. The full variable domain, with the rest looked up from reference TRBV7-8 and TRBJ1-1, is GAGVSQSPRYKVAKRGQDVALRCDPISGHVSLFWYQQALGQGPEFLTYFQNEAQLDKSGLPSDRFFAERPEGSVSTLKIQRTQQEDSAVYLCASSLDVEGEAFFGQGTRLTVV.

This sequence joins TRBV11-3 and TRBJ2-1; D is perhaps TRBD1 (6 bases). The V end lost 1 base, the J end lost 3 bases, and 19 bases lay between the germline ends. The CDR3 covers 18 residues. Per germline, CDR1 SGHNT and CDR2 YENEEA. The CDR3, as DNA: TGTGCCAGCAGCTTAGGATCTGGGGGCGGACCTCTCTACAATGAGCAGTTCTTC. Translated, it gives CASSLGSGGGPLYNEQFF.

In the case of this clone: The junction does not match germline at one end; this may be a read error. The chain uses TRBV2 and TRBJ1-1; D remains unclear. Germline-derived CDR1 and CDR2 are SNHLY and FYNNEI. CDR3 length equals 13 residues. This chain's CDR3 is CASIREVNTEAFF. DNA for the CDR3: TGTGCCAGCATCCGAGAGGTTAACACTGAGGCTTTCTTT.

This clone has just a few counts. V and J are TRBV5-1 and TRBJ2-3, with D possibly matching TRBD1 (6 bases). This CDR3 spans 16 amino acids. CDR1 and CDR2 from the germline V gene are SGHRS and YFSETQ. Trimming stripped 0 bases from V and 4 bases from J, with 15 bases between. The CDR3 reads CASSLAPGAIADTQYF. The CDR3 region has the DNA TGCGCCAGCAGCTTGGCTCCAGGGGCCATCGCAGATACGCAGTATTTT.

The CDR3 reads CASSSGLAVEQFF. CDR3 nucleotides: TGTGCCAGTAGTTCGGGACTAGCGGTTGAGCAGTTCTTC. This chain joins TRBV19 and TRBJ2-1, with 11 bases fitting TRBD2. The junction had 3 bases not matched to a gene; V was cut back by 5 bases and J by 9 bases. Germline assignment: CDR1 LNHDA and CDR2 SQIVND (reference sequence). CDR3 length equals 13 residues.

The V call is TRBV7-2, the J call TRBJ2-1; D gene uncertain. The CDR3 is 16 amino acids. Trimming left V 3 bases short and J 0 bases short, with 12 bases between. Germline values: CDR1 SGHTA, CDR2 FQGNSA. The CDR3 coding sequence is TGTGCCAGCAGCTTTTTAGGTCAACTCTCCTACAATGAGCAGTTCTTC. Protein product: CASSFLGQLSYNEQFF.

This clone was counted once. V and J are TRBV2 and TRBJ2-3; 10 nucleotides align to TRBD1. V lost 6 bases to trimming and J lost 5 bases; unmatched junction nucleotides: 8. This CDR3 has 15 amino acids. Germline V gene data show CDR1 as SNHLY and CDR2 as FYNNEI. This CDR3 reads CASSSGTGVVDTQYF. DNA of the CDR3: TGTGCCAGCAGCTCCGGGACAGGGGTAGTAGATACGCAGTATTTT.

The sample holds one count of this clone. The V call is TRBV7-9, the J call TRBJ2-2, with TRBD2 matching over 11 bases. Germline-derived CDR1 and CDR2 are SEHNR and FQNEAQ (reference sequence). V was pared by 5 bases and J by 7 bases, with 6 bases of the junction left unmatched. There are 15 residues in the CDR3. CDR3 in amino acids: CASSPTSGSVGELFF. In DNA, the CDR3 is TGTGCCAGCAGCCCCACTAGCGGGAGTGTCGGGGAGCTGTTTTTT.

This chain joins TRBV19 and TRBJ1-1, with 9 bases aligning to TRBD1. V gave up 3 bases and J gave up 0 bases; unmatched junction bases: 11. The CDR3 runs to 18 residues. Germline assignment: CDR1 LNHDA and CDR2 SQIVND (reference sequence). The CDR3 nucleotides are TGTGCCAGTAGTATTCTGGACAGGGGTTCCATTTTGAACACTGAAGCTTTCTTT. Protein: CASSILDRGSILNTEAFF. Full variable domain (missing parts from reference TRBV19 and TRBJ1-1): DGGITQSPKYLFRKEGQNVTLSCEQNLNHDAMYWYRQDPGQGLRLIYYSQIVNDFQKGDIAEGYSVSREKKESFPLTVTSAQKNPTAFYLCASSILDRGSILNTEAFFGQGTRLTVV.

The genes are TRBV18 and TRBJ2-1; 10 nucleotides agree with TRBD2. Germline trimming cut 0 bases from V and 1 base from J; bases unmatched to any gene: 0. This CDR3 is 16 amino acids long. CDR1 and CDR2 from the germline V gene are KGHSH and LQKENI. The CDR3 sequence is CASSPPGLASYNEQFF. CDR3 nucleotide sequence: TGTGCCAGCTCACCACCGGGACTAGCGTCCTACAATGAGCAGTTCTTC.

The rearrangement joins TRBV11-3 to TRBJ2-3; 14 bases are a match to TRBD2. The CDR3 has 16 amino acids. J lost 3 bases, V lost 5 bases, and 4 bases had no gene match. Germline CDR1 and CDR2: SGHNT and YENEEA. The CDR3 bases are TGTGCCAGCAGCCGCGGGACTAGCGGGAGAACAGATACGCAGTATTTT. This sequence encodes CASSRGTSGRTDTQYF.

This clone was detected once. The chain combines TRBV7-6 with TRBJ2-7; D unresolved. The CDR3 spans 14 residues. Trimming removed 7 bases from V and 2 bases from J, with 15 bases in between. Germline values: CDR1 SGHVS, CDR2 FNYEAQ. The CDR3 sequence: CASTPGDGTYEQYF. The CDR3 DNA sequence: TGTGCCAGCACCCCCGGCGACGGCACCTACGAGCAGTACTTC.

J is TRBJ1-1 and V is TRBV28; D possibly corresponds to TRBD1 (5 bases). V lost 5 bases and J lost 10, with 11 bases in between. Germline CDR1 reads MDHEN; CDR2 reads SYDVKM. The CDR3 is 11 amino acids. The CDR3 DNA follows: TGTGCCAGCAGTCTAGAGGGGTCAGCTTTCTTT. This gives the protein CASSLEGSAFF.

The chain uses TRBV16 and TRBJ2-7; a weak D match, TRBD1 (6 bases). From germline, CDR1 is KGHSY and CDR2 FQNENV. Trimming left V 4 bases short and J 3 bases short, with 16 bases between. CDR3 size: 15 residues. DNA for the CDR3: TGTGCCAGCAGCCCAGGGGTCTCGAAACACTACGAGCAGTACTTC. The encoded protein is CASSPGVSKHYEQYF. The full variable domain, rest sourced from reference TRBV16 and TRBJ2-7, is GEEVAQTPKHLVRGEGQKAKLYCAPIKGHSYVFWYQQVLKNEFKFLISFQNENVFDETGMPKERFSAKCLPNSPCSLEIQATKLEDSAVYFCASSPGVSKHYEQYFGPGTRLTVT.

This clone was seen just once. J is TRBJ2-1 and V is TRBV9; TRBD2 matches at 9 bases. The germline V gene encodes CDR1 SGDLS and CDR2 YYNGEE. The CDR3 is made up of 15 amino acids. V lost 3 bases and J lost 4; bases outside the gene matches: 5. The CDR3 nucleotides read TGTGCCAGCAGCGGCAGCGGGGGGCCTTACAATGAGCAGTTCTTC. Amino acids: CASSGSGGPYNEQFF.

V usage is TRBV5-6 and J usage is TRBJ2-3; maybe TRBD1 (6 bases). V lost 0 bases and J lost 4, with 9 bases in between. The germline V gene encodes CDR1 SGHDT and CDR2 YYEEEE. The CDR3 has 14 residues. Here the CDR3 DNA reads TGTGCCAGCAGCTTGGGGGGGCGGGCAGATACGCAGTATTTT. Amino acids: CASSLGGRADTQYF.

This clone was found a few times. The V gene is TRBV19, the J gene TRBJ1-1; D is uncertain. V lost 5 bases and J 11 bases, leaving 12 bases between the germline ends. This CDR3 is built from 11 residues. Germline V gives CDR1 LNHDA, CDR2 SQIVND (reference sequence). This CDR3 reads CASSLGTAAFF. The CDR3 DNA is TGTGCCAGTAGTCTGGGAACGGCGGCTTTCTTT.

The chain links TRBV11-3 to TRBJ2-2, with 9 bases that match TRBD1. CDR3 length: 16 amino acids. With V trimmed by 5 bases and J by 4 bases, 8 bases remained unmatched. Germline CDR1 and CDR2: SGHNT and YENEEA. The CDR3 sequence: CASSPRTGEGTGELFF. The CDR3 coding sequence is TGTGCCAGCAGCCCGAGGACAGGGGAAGGCACCGGGGAGCTGTTTTTT. The variable domain in full, completed from reference TRBV11-3 and TRBJ2-2, reads EAGVVQSPRYKIIEKKQPVAFWCNPISGHNTLYWYLQNLGQGPELLIRYENEEAVDDSQLPKDRFSAERLKGVDSTLKIQPAELGDSAVYLCASSPRTGEGTGELFFGEGSRLTVL.

The V call is TRBV5-1, the J call TRBJ1-1, with D perhaps matching TRBD1 (6 bases). Trimming left V 4 bases short and J 0 bases short, with 13 bases between. CDR1 is SGHRS, CDR2 YFSETQ, per germline. The CDR3 consists of 15 residues. DNA for the CDR3: TGCGCCAGCAGCCCCACAGGGACGCTGAACACTGAAGCTTTCTTT. It is translated as CASSPTGTLNTEAFF.

The chain employs TRBV6-5 and TRBJ2-7, with D unclear. V lost 0 bases and J lost 7, with 16 bases in between. Germline V gene data show CDR1 as MNHEY and CDR2 as SVGAGI. The CDR3 spans 15 residues. CDR3 DNA: TGTGCCAGCAGTTACTCTTCTTCCCTGGTTCTTGAGCAGTACTTC. This codes for CASSYSSSLVLEQYF.

This chain links TRBV5-1 with TRBJ2-5; a possible D gene is TRBD1 (5 bases). The CDR3 is 14 amino acids. Trimming stripped 2 bases from V and 4 bases from J, with 12 bases between. In germline, CDR1 is SGHRS, CDR2 YFSETQ. This chain's CDR3 is CASSFGVRAETQYF. For the CDR3, the DNA is TGCGCCAGCAGCTTTGGAGTCAGGGCAGAGACCCAGTACTTC.

The gene calls are TRBV7-2 and TRBJ2-2; 7 bases fit TRBD2. The CDR3 has 12 residues. In germline, CDR1 is SGHTA, CDR2 FQGNSA. CDR3 sequence reads: CAVREGPGELFF. CDR3 nucleotide sequence: TGTGCGGTGAGGGAGGGACCCGGGGAGCTGTTTTTT.

CDR3 region: CASSSTDHRASYNSPLHF. In DNA, the CDR3 is TGTGCCAGCAGCTCGACAGATCACAGAGCCTCCTATAATTCACCCCTCCACTTT. The V and J genes are TRBV7-2 and TRBJ1-6, with TRBD1 as a possible D gene (5 bases). V dropped 4 bases and J dropped 0 bases, with 16 bases sitting between them. CDR3 length: 18 residues. Germline CDR1 and CDR2: SGHTA and FQGNSA.

The V and J genes are TRBV10-3 and TRBJ2-7; D is uncertain. Germline CDR1 and CDR2: ENHRY and SYGVKD. The CDR3 totals 12 residues. The V gene lost 0 bases and the J gene lost 5 bases, with 5 bases spanning the gap. The chain's CDR3 is CAISESVNEQYF. CDR3 nucleotides: TGTGCCATCAGTGAGTCCGTGAACGAGCAGTACTTC.

This chain joins TRBV18 and TRBJ1-2; the match to TRBD1 covers 7 bases. From germline, CDR1 is KGHSH and CDR2 LQKENI. CDR3 length: 13 residues. Trimming at V came to 4 bases and at J to 6 bases, leaving 5 bases not matched to a gene. CDR3 sequence reads: CASSLNRGDGYTF. The CDR3, as DNA: TGTGCCAGCTCACTCAACAGGGGAGATGGCTACACCTTC.

The V and J genes are TRBV19 and TRBJ1-2; D gene uncertain. Germline V gene lookup returns CDR1 LNHDA and CDR2 SQIVND (reference sequence). The CDR3 is 12 residues long. Deletions cut 11 bases from V and 0 bases from J, with 10 bases between. CDR3 amino acids: CAGSKSNYGYTF. CDR3 nucleotide sequence: TGTGCCGGATCCAAATCTAACTATGGCTACACCTTC.